The 9 T cell receptor beta chains in this list originate from one sample, sequenced in a study of technical replicates of blood from a few donors. Sequencing was performed with immunoSEQ multiplex PCR; in TCRdb, only in-frame clones are kept and a portion is missing. This repertoire shows approximately 73,000 clones, around 96% found once; its top ten account for approximately 0.32%. The sample consisted of T cells isolated from PBMCs. These receptors all come from a human donor in good health.

This clone was counted a single time. The genes are TRBV9 and TRBJ2-7, with 7 bases lining up with TRBD1. Germline V gives CDR1 SGDLS, CDR2 YYNGEE. V lost 3 bases and J lost 3; bases outside the gene matches: 9. The CDR3 runs 15 residues. As DNA, the CDR3 is TGTGCCAGCAGCGAGGGGCTGGGACAGATCTACGAGCAGTACTTC. This sequence encodes CASSEGLGQIYEQYF.

The rearrangement joins TRBV9 to TRBJ1-3; the D gene is possibly TRBD1 (5 bases). V was clipped by 6 bases and J by 4 bases, with 8 bases between them. Germline V gene sequence: CDR1 SGDLS, CDR2 YYNGEE. This CDR3 comprises 12 residues. The CDR3 region is CASKGRGNTIYF. Written as DNA, the CDR3 is TGTGCCAGCAAGGGGCGGGGAAACACCATATATTTT.

This sequence joins TRBV5-4 and TRBJ2-3; D not resolved. V shed 5 bases and J shed 7 bases, with 14 bases lying between them. CDR3 length: 13 amino acids. Germline V gives CDR1 SGHNT, CDR2 YYREEE (reference sequence). The CDR3 here is CASRPTRENTQYF. The CDR3 region has the DNA TGTGCCAGCAGGCCCACTCGAGAAAATACGCAGTATTTT.

The V call is TRBV9, the J call TRBJ2-5; maybe TRBD2 (6 bases). CDR1 and CDR2 (germline): SGDLS, YYNGEE. CDR3 size: 17 residues. V was trimmed by 0 bases and J by 0 bases, leaving 15 bases between them. CDR3 coding DNA: TGTGCCAGCAGCGTAGAAAAACCGGGAGTGGACCAAGAGACCCAGTACTTC. This sequence encodes CASSVEKPGVDQETQYF. The variable domain in full, with the rest retrieved from reference TRBV9 and TRBJ2-5, is DSGVTQTPKHLITATGQRVTLRCSPRSGDLSVYWYQQSLDQGLQFLIQYYNGEERAKGNILERFSAQQFPDLHSELNLSSLELGDSALYFCASSVEKPGVDQETQYFGPGTRLLVL.

The table lists this clone with a count of one. This sequence joins TRBV6-5 and TRBJ1-2, with 8 nucleotides matching TRBD1. This CDR3 comprises 12 residues. Germline V lookup: CDR1 MNHEY, CDR2 SVGAGI. The junction had 7 bases not matched to a gene; V was cut back by 8 bases and J by 8 bases. CDR3 sequence: CASRGTGFGYTF. The CDR3 coding sequence is TGTGCCAGCCGTGGGACAGGCTTCGGCTACACCTTC.

The chain joins TRBV6-1 to TRBJ1-5; perhaps TRBD1 as D (6 bases). This CDR3 spans 15 amino acids. Trimming shortened V by 7 bases and J by 0 bases, and 13 bases separated the two germline ends. From germline, CDR1 is MNHNS and CDR2 SASEGT. CDR3 sequence: CASIFKTGSNQPQHF. DNA for the CDR3: TGTGCCAGCATTTTCAAGACAGGTAGCAATCAGCCCCAGCATTTT.

The V and J genes are TRBV6-5 and TRBJ1-2, with 7 bases lining up with TRBD1. Unmatched junction bases numbered 5, after V lost 6 bases and J lost 4 bases. CDR1 is MNHEY and CDR2 is SVGAGI in the germline V gene. This CDR3 has 13 residues. The CDR3 reads CASRMTGIYGYTF. Here the CDR3 DNA reads TGTGCCAGCAGAATGACAGGGATCTATGGCTACACCTTC.

This clone was picked up one time. This chain connects TRBV5-1 to TRBJ2-1, with 12 bases identical to TRBD2. J gave up 1 base and V 1 base, and 3 bases lay outside the gene matches. Germline values: CDR1 SGHRS, CDR2 YFSETQ. The CDR3 runs 17 residues. The DNA for the CDR3 is TGCGCCAGCAGCTTGCCACTAGCGGGAGGATCCTACAATGAGCAGTTCTTC. It yields the protein CASSLPLAGGSYNEQFF. The whole variable domain, remainder taken from reference TRBV5-1 and TRBJ2-1, is KAGVTQTPRYLIKTRGQQVTLSCSPISGHRSVSWYQQTPGQGLQFLFEYFSETQRNKGNFPGRFSGRQFSNSRSEMNVSTLELGDSALYLCASSLPLAGGSYNEQFFGPGTRLTVL.

CDR3 DNA sequence: TGTGCCAGCAGCTTAACTGAGACCCAGTACTTC. Its protein is CASSLTETQYF. The V call is TRBV5-6, the J call TRBJ2-5; the D is unclear. CDR3 length equals 11 residues. Germline V gene sequence: CDR1 SGHDT, CDR2 YYEEEE. Trimming took 2 bases from V and 5 from J, leaving 4 bases between them.